This T cell receptor (beta chain) was obtained from a study of Ad26.COV2.S vaccination and SARS-CoV-2 variants (dated by TCRdb to the early 2020s). Study-wide context: Donors in the vaccine arm were drawn from COV1001, a phase I-IIa trial of Ad26.COV2.S in healthy adults that was multicentre, randomized, double-blind and placebo-controlled. Investigators remained blinded to trial group allocation during experiments and outcome assessment. Trial participants were randomized into five groups of five: low-dose or high-dose Ad26.COV2.S given once or twice, or placebo on both occasions. Ad26.COV2.S was administered intramuscularly at a dose of 5x10^10 or 1x10^11 viral particles, either as one shot or as two shots given 56 days apart. A total of some 30 samples were included in the TCR-sequenced set, comprising roughly 19 Ad26.COV2.S vaccine recipients, 5 placebo recipients and 8 SARS-CoV-2 convalescent individuals. Sequencing of the TCRbeta repertoire served to evaluate the specificity and breadth of SARS-CoV-2-reactive T cell receptors following Ad26.COV2.S vaccination.

This clone was counted once. There is no known antigen for this receptor. Per-nucleotide qualities are absent, and no much larger clonotype sits a single base away. The treatment or condition label on this specimen signifies: roughly 18 received Ad26.COV2.S at low or high dose, single or two shots; a few received placebo; per-sample allocation not given. Repertoires of vaccine and placebo recipients were sequenced from samples taken on day 63 after the first injection. Between 29 July and 7 August 2020, Cohort 1b enrolled some 25 adults aged 18-55 years at one site in Boston, USA. Ad26.COV2.S was a replication-incompetent adenovirus type 26 vector expressing a prefusion-stabilized SARS-CoV-2 spike protein from the original Wuhan strain. Findings and caveats that apply to the study as a whole: Vaccine and placebo recipients had similar non-spike TCR breadth, a finding consistent with the vaccine containing only spike. The study was not powered to compare responses between vaccine doses or regimens. Spike-specific TCR breadth was higher in Ad26.COV2.S recipients than in placebo recipients (P = 0.0014). Substantial breadth of spike-specific CD8+ and CD4+ T cell responses was reported after vaccination. The authors noted that total T cell responses may have been underestimated by the TCR breadth and depth analyses.

The immunoSEQ Assay was the method used to sequence TCRbeta CDR3 regions. After extraction, genomic DNA underwent amplification by bias-controlled multiplex PCR, followed by high-throughput sequencing. Regarding the original processing steps: To quantify the absolute abundance of every unique TCRbeta CDR3 region, sequences were collapsed and filtered. T cell fraction was estimated by normalization of TCRbeta template counts to usable DNA, with usable DNA being measured through amplification of reference genes present in all nucleated cells. Repertoire TCRs were annotated as SARS-CoV-2-specific when V gene, CDR3 amino acid sequence and J gene were exactly matched to a known reactive TCR set. The reference SARS-CoV-2 TCR set was obtained from MIRA and was filtered for enrichment in COVID-19-positive ImmuneCODE repertoires, whereby public or cross-reactive TCRs were removed. Using the MIRA antigens, annotated TCRs were further analysed by specific ORF or by position within an ORF. Breadth was defined as annotated unique rearrangements over total unique productive rearrangements; depth was the summed frequency of those rearrangements. Group comparisons of TCR breadth used two-sided Wilcoxon rank-sum tests. Drawn from immuneACCESS, this table holds only the in-frame rearrangements with V and J called that TCRdb kept. Clones are partly lost; checked studies trace under half to an unresolved V gene and leave the rest unexplained. The V and J calls and the clone size are those of that table, but D and trimming were determined from the DNA. This sample lists 360,000 or so clones; 87% were detected once. 3.4% of the sample belongs to the ten largest clones.

Reading the germline V gene (reference sequence) gives CDR1 MNHEY and CDR2 SMNVEV. The germline ends are 17 bases apart after V is trimmed by 5 bases and J by 1 base. Measured from the cysteine to the phenylalanine, the CDR3 is 16 residues long. The read is trimmed to its CDR3 DNA, 48 bases read in frame from base 1. Here the sequenced sample was peripheral blood, taken in a trial of Ad26.COV2.S vaccine versus placebo. The chain is assembled from TRBV27 and TRBJ2-5, with the D gene not confidently named. The clonotype was recovered from a person between 18 and 60 years old who received the Ad26.COV2.S COVID-19 vaccine or a placebo. The DNA is as follows: TGTGCCAGCAGTCCTTCCTGGCCGCTCCTCCAAGAGACCCAGTACTTC. It is translated as CASSPSWPLLQETQYF.